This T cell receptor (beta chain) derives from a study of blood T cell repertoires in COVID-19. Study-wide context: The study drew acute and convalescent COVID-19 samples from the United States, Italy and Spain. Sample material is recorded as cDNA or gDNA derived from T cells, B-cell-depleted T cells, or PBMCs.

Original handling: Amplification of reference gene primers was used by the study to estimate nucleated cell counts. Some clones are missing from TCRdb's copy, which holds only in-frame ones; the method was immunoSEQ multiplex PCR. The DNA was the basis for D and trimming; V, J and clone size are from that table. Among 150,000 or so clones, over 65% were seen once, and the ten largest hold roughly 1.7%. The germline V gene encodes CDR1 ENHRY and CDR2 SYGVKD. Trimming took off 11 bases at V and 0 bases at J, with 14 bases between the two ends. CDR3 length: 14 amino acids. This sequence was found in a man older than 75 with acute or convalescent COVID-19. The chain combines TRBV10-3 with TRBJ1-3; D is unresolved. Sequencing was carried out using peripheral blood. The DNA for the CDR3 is TGTGCCGGCGCGGACTGGAGCTCTGGAAACACCATATATTTT. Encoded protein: CAGADWSSGNTIYF.